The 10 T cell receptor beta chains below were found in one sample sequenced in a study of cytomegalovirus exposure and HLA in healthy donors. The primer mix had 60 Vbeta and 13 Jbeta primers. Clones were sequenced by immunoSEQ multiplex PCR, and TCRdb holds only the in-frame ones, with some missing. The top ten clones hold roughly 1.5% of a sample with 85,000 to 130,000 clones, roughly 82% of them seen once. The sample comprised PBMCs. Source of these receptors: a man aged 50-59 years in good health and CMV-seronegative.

CDR3 sequence: CASSLGVADQETQYF. The CDR3, as DNA: TGTGCCAGCAGCTTGGGGGTAGCGGACCAAGAGACCCAGTACTTC. V and J are TRBV5-8 and TRBJ2-5; D might be TRBD2 (6 bases). The V gene's germline CDR1 is SGHTS and CDR2 YDEGEE. The CDR3 totals 15 residues. The ends were cut back, 0 bases at V and 0 bases at J, with 9 bases in the middle.

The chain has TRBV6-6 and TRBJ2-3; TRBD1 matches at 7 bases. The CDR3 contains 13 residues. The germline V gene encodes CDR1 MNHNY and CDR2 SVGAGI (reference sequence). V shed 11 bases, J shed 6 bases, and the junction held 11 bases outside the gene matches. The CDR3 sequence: CAVKGANEDTQYF. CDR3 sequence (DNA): TGTGCCGTCAAGGGGGCCAACGAGGATACGCAGTATTTT.

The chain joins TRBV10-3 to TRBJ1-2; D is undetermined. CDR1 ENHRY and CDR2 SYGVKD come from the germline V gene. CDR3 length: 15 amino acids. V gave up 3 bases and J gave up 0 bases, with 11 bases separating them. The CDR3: CAISEVAVANYGYTF. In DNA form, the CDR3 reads TGTGCCATCAGTGAAGTCGCCGTAGCTAACTATGGCTACACCTTC.

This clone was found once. CDR3 in amino acids: CASSTRQKTGRIDTQYF. The CDR3, as DNA: TGTGCCAGTAGTACTAGGCAAAAGACAGGGAGGATAGATACGCAGTATTTT. The chain employs TRBV19 and TRBJ2-3, with D maybe TRBD1 (7 bases). V gave up 4 bases and J gave up 5 bases, with 22 bases separating them. The length of the CDR3 is 17 residues. Per germline, CDR1 LNHDA and CDR2 SQIVND (reference sequence).

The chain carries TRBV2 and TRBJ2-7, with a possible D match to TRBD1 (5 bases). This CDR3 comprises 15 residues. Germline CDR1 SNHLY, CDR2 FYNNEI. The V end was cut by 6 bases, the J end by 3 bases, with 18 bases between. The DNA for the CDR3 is TGTGCCAGCAGCCCTCGGCGGACACAAGGCTACGAGCAGTACGTC. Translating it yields CASSPRRTQGYEQYV.

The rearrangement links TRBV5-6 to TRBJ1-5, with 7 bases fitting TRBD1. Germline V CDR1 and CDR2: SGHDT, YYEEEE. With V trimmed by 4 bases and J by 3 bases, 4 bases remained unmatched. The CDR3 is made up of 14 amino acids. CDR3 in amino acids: CASSEGTVNQPQHF. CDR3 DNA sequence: TGTGCCAGCAGCGAGGGGACAGTCAATCAGCCCCAGCATTTT.

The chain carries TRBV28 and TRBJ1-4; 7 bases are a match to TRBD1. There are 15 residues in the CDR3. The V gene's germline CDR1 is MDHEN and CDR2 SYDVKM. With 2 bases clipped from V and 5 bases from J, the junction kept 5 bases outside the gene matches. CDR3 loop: CASSLDGTVNEKLFF. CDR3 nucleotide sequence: TGTGCCAGCAGTTTAGACGGGACAGTGAATGAAAAACTGTTTTTT.

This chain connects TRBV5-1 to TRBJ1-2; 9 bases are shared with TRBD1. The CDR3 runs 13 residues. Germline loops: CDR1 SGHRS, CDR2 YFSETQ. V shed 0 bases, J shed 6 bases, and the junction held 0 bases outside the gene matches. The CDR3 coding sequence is TGCGCCAGCAGCTTGGGACAGGGGGATGGCTACACCTTC. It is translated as CASSLGQGDGYTF.

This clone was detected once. CDR3 nucleotide sequence: TGTGCCAGCAGTGAATATAGGGGTAACTATGGCTACACCTTC. This codes for CASSEYRGNYGYTF. The chain couples TRBV25-1 to TRBJ1-2; D may be TRBD1 (5 bases). The germline V gene encodes CDR1 MGHDK and CDR2 SYGVNS. The CDR3 loop spans 14 amino acids. V lost 0 bases and J lost 1, with 6 bases in between.

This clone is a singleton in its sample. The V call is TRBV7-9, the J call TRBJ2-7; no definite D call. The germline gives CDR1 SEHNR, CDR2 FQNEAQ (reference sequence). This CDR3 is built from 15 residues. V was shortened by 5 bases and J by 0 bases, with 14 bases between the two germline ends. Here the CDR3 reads CASSASNIPSYEQYF. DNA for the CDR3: TGTGCCAGCAGCGCCTCTAATATACCCTCCTACGAGCAGTACTTC.